Sequencing of this TCR beta chain was carried out in a study of beta chain features in type 1 diabetes. CDR3 length: 18 residues. V shed 1 base and J shed 1 base, with 19 bases lying between them. Looked up from germline, CDR1 is LGHNA and CDR2 is YSLEER. The authors reverse transcribed all of the isolated RNA, so sequencing captured expressed TCRB transcripts. TCRdb's copy holds only in-frame clones and misses some; the assay was immunoSEQ multiplex PCR. The sample holds more than 85,000 clones; almost 40% are singletons and the top ten take roughly 0.059%. What was sequenced was stem cell memory CD4+ T cells from blood. This clonotype originated in a woman younger than 35 in good health. The chain couples TRBV4-3 to TRBJ1-1; D is uncertain. This CDR3 reads CASSQGPSFSPRNTEAFF. In nucleotides, the CDR3 is TGCGCCAGCAGCCAAGGTCCCTCGTTTTCCCCCAGGAACACTGAAGCTTTCTTT.